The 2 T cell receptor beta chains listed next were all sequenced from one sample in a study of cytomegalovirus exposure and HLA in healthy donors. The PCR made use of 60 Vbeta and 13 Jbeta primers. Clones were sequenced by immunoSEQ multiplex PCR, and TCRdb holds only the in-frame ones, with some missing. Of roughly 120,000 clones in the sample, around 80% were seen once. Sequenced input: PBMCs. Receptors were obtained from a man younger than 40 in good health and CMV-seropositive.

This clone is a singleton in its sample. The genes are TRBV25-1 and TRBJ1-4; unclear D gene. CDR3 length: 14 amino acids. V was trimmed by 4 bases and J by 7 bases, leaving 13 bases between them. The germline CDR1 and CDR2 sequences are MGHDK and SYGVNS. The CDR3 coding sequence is TGTGCCAGCAGTGGCCGGGGATCCTTTGAAAAACTGTTTTTT. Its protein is CASSGRGSFEKLFF.

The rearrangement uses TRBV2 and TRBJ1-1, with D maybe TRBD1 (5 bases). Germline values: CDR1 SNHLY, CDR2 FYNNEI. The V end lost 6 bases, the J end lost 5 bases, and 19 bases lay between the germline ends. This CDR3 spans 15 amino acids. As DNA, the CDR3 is TGTGCCAGCAGCCCCTGGGGCCTGACCGGGACTGAAGCTTTCTTT. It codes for CASSPWGLTGTEAFF.